Presented here are 11 T cell receptor beta chains from one specimen sequenced in a study of coeliac disease. The data were produced by immunoSEQ multiplex PCR, yet TCRdb's version contains in-frame clones alone and is incomplete. The table has approximately 1,500 clones, 60% to 80% seen once; the top ten hold roughly 31%. The specimen was intraepithelial lymphocytes from the gut. The receptors stem from a woman aged 45-60 years with celiac disease on a gluten-free diet.

By share of the sample, this clone is hyperexpanded. The gene calls are TRBV27 and TRBJ1-1; possible D gene TRBD1, 5 bases. The V gene lost 6 bases and the J gene lost 5 bases, with 16 bases spanning the gap. The CDR3 length is 14 residues. From germline, CDR1 is MNHEY and CDR2 SMNVEV (reference sequence). The CDR3 loop reads CASRKDQWTTEAFF. In DNA, the CDR3 is TGTGCCAGCAGGAAGGACCAATGGACAACTGAAGCTTTCTTT.

This chain connects TRBV7-4 to TRBJ1-5; tentatively, D is TRBD1 (6 bases). The germline V gene has CDR1 SGHVT and CDR2 SQSDAQ. The CDR3 runs 13 residues. CDR3 DNA: TGTGACCTGGGGGGGCCTAGGGGTCAGCCCCAGCATTTT. Amino acids: CDLGGPRGQPQHF.

V gene TRBV27 combines with J gene TRBJ2-7, with 7 bases aligning to TRBD2. Germline loops: CDR1 MNHEY, CDR2 SMNVEV (reference sequence). This CDR3 has 12 residues. Trimming at V came to 1 base and at J to 6 bases, leaving 0 bases not matched to a gene. The CDR3 region is CASSLWEGEQYF. The CDR3 DNA follows: TGTGCCAGCAGTTTATGGGAGGGCGAGCAGTACTTC.

This rearrangement joins TRBV11-3 to TRBJ2-2; D perhaps matches TRBD2 (6 bases). The germline V gene has CDR1 SGHNT and CDR2 YENEEA. The length of the CDR3 is 13 residues. Trimming stripped 5 bases from V and 11 bases from J, with 15 bases between. DNA for the CDR3: TGTGCCAGCAGCCGGGACTTCCGAAATGAGCTGTTTTTT. Translated: CASSRDFRNELFF. Combining the CDR3 with reference TRBV11-3 and TRBJ2-2 gives the whole variable domain EAGVVQSPRYKIIEKKQPVAFWCNPISGHNTLYWYLQNLGQGPELLIRYENEEAVDDSQLPKDRFSAERLKGVDSTLKIQPAELGDSAVYLCASSRDFRNELFFGEGSRLTVL.

This clone was seen more than once but under ten times. The gene calls are TRBV18 and TRBJ1-1; D is unresolved. From germline, CDR1 is KGHSH and CDR2 LQKENI. V lost 2 bases, J lost 4 bases, and 5 bases lay in between. The CDR3 has 12 residues. CDR3 in DNA: TGTGCCAGCTCACCAGCGGGCACTGAAGCTTTCTTT. It is translated as CASSPAGTEAFF.

The chain carries TRBV6-5 and TRBJ2-2, with D unresolved. V was trimmed by 2 bases and J by 1 base, leaving 5 bases between them. The CDR3 totals 14 residues. Germline V gives CDR1 MNHEY, CDR2 SVGAGI. This CDR3 reads CASSYGLNTGELFF. DNA of the CDR3: TGTGCCAGCAGTTACGGCTTGAACACCGGGGAGCTGTTTTTT.

The J gene is TRBJ2-3, the V gene TRBV2; 9 bases match TRBD2. CDR1 and CDR2 from the germline V gene are SNHLY and FYNNEI. Losses at the gene ends were 0 bases for V and 1 base for J; bases not matched to a gene: 11. CDR3 length equals 19 residues. CDR3 sequence: CASSEARGGSGGRTDTQYF. The CDR3 nucleotides read TGTGCCAGCAGTGAAGCACGGGGGGGAAGCGGGGGGCGCACAGATACGCAGTATTTT.

The chain links TRBV15 to TRBJ1-4; D gene uncertain. Trimming left V 1 base short and J 11 bases short, with 11 bases between. Per germline, CDR1 LNHNV and CDR2 YYDKDF (reference sequence). The CDR3 is made up of 13 amino acids. Written as DNA, the CDR3 is TGTGCCACCAGCAGAGCTGCTGGTGAGAAACTGTTTTTT. This codes for CATSRAAGEKLFF.

The V and J genes are TRBV6-5 and TRBJ1-5; 7 nucleotides match TRBD1. Germline V gives CDR1 MNHEY, CDR2 SVGAGI. With 5 bases clipped from V and 2 bases from J, the junction kept 6 bases outside the gene matches. The CDR3 has 15 amino acids. CDR3 in amino acids: CASSPTGSGNQPQHF. CDR3 nucleotide sequence: TGTGCCAGCAGTCCGACAGGGAGCGGCAATCAGCCCCAGCATTTT.

The gene calls are TRBV19 and TRBJ1-5; D gene uncertain. CDR3 length: 15 residues. Germline CDR1 reads LNHDA; CDR2 reads SQIVND (reference sequence). V was clipped by 4 bases and J by 1 base, with 11 bases between them. CDR3 DNA sequence: TGTGCCAGTAGTAAGGGAGGGTCGAGCAATCAGCCCCAGCATTTT. Its translation is CASSKGGSSNQPQHF.

V usage is TRBV30 and J usage is TRBJ1-4; D gene uncertain. Between the trimmed V and J ends, which lost 0 bases and 4 bases, there was a span of 9 bases. The length of the CDR3 is 14 residues. Per the germline V gene, CDR1 is GTSNPN and CDR2 is SVGIG (reference sequence). The CDR3 sequence: CAWSVGGSNEKLFF. The CDR3 DNA reads as TGTGCCTGGAGTGTAGGTGGGAGTAATGAAAAACTGTTTTTT.